Listed below are T cell receptor beta chains from one sample, sequenced in a study of CD8+ T cells in alopecia areata. Assay used: immunoSEQ multiplex PCR; TCRdb lists only in-frame clones, some missing. This sample has about 270,000 clones, with roughly 60% found just once. The sequencing here drew on CD4+ T cells sorted from blood, taken at week 52, from a patient treated with tofacitinib. The receptor source for this set is a human donor with alopecia areata. Each CDR3 is given with its conserved first and last residue. A D gene is named only where the DNA matches it firmly. Some rows mark clone size as missing; the rest say once, few, many or name a class of expanded clone.

TRBJ2-3,.,.,TRBV20-1,TGCAGCTGGGCCCTCACAGATACGCAGTATTTT,CSWALTDTQYF
TRBJ2-2,.,.,TRBV7-9,TGTGCCAGCAGCCGAACGGGAATGAACACCGGGGAGCTGTTTTTT,CASSRTGMNTGELFF
TRBJ2-7,TRBD1,.,TRBV29-1,TGCAGCGTTGAGGACAGGACAACCTACGAGCAGTACTTC,CSVEDRTTYEQYF
TRBJ1-2,.,few,TRBV7-2,TGTGCCAGCAGCCCAGAAGTCGGCTACACCTTC,CASSPEVGYTF
TRBJ2-7,.,.,TRBV27,TGTGCCAGCAGTTTCCTGCCCCACTCCTACGAGCAGTACTTC,CASSFLPHSYEQYF
TRBJ1-6,.,few,TRBV23-1,TGCGCCAGCAGTCCTTCAACAGTCAATTCACCCCTCCACTTT,CASSPSTVNSPLHF
TRBJ2-1,.,once,TRBV5-1,TGCGCCAGCAGCTTGGGCGACTCTTACAATGAGCAGTTCTTC,CASSLGDSYNEQFF
TRBJ1-2,.,.,TRBV29-1,TGCAGCGCCCTGGGAGGATCGGACGGCTACACCTTC,CSALGGSDGYTF
TRBJ1-6,.,.,TRBV6-5,TGTGCCAGCAGTTACTCGAAGGGCAGGGGCAATTCACCCCTCCACTTT,CASSYSKGRGNSPLHF
TRBJ2-7,TRBD2,.,TRBV6-5,TGTGCCAGCAGCTTCATAGCGGGGGTCTACGAGCAGTACTTC,CASSFIAGVYEQYF
TRBJ2-7,.,.,TRBV6-6,TGTGCCAGCAACCCTCAGATGTCCTACGAGCAGTACTTC,CASNPQMSYEQYF
TRBJ1-2,.,.,TRBV19,TGTGCCAGTAGTATCTCCCAGGACTATGGCTACACCTTC,CASSISQDYGYTF
TRBJ1-1,.,once,TRBV20-1,TGCAGTGCTCCGAGACACACTGAAGCTTTCTTT,CSAPRHTEAFF
TRBJ2-6,.,.,TRBV18,TGTGCCAGCACCTCCGCAGCACGAACTTCTGGGGCCAACGTCCTGACTTTC,CASTSAARTSGANVLTF
TRBJ1-5,.,.,TRBV30,TGTGCCTGGAGTCAAGGCAACAATCAGCCCCAGCATTTT,CAWSQGNNQPQHF
TRBJ2-3,.,.,TRBV29-1,TGCAGCGCCTCGGACGGGACAGATACGCAGTATTTT,CSASDGTDTQYF
TRBJ1-1,.,few,TRBV23-1,TGCGCCAGCAGCCCAATTTCCCCTGAAGCTTTCTTT,CASSPISPEAFF
TRBJ2-3,TRBD2,.,TRBV6-5,TGTGCCAGCACGAGAGGGCTAGCGGGGTCGGATACGCAGTATTTT,CASTRGLAGSDTQYF
TRBJ1-2,.,few,TRBV7-8,TGTGCCAGCAGCTTATCGGAGACTAACTATGGCTACACCTTC,CASSLSETNYGYTF
TRBJ2-2,.,few,TRBV7-3,TGTGCCAGCAGCACTCGTCCTAGCGACTACACCGGGGAGCTGTTTTTT,CASSTRPSDYTGELFF
TRBJ1-2,.,few,TRBV7-2,TGTGCCAGCAGCGGTGACGGAACCTATGGCTACACCTTC,CASSGDGTYGYTF
TRBJ2-1,TRBD1,few,TRBV2,TGTGCCAGCAGTGTACAGGGGGGCTCCTACAATGAGCAGTTCTTC,CASSVQGGSYNEQFF
TRBJ2-2,.,.,TRBV5-4,TGTGCCAGCAGCTCTGGAGGGAGACCTAGAAACACCGGGGAGCTGTTTTTT,CASSSGGRPRNTGELFF
TRBJ2-1,TRBD2,.,TRBV5-6,TGTGCCAGCAGCTTCTTGACTAGCGGGGCCTACAATGAGCAGTTCTTC,CASSFLTSGAYNEQFF
TRBJ1-1,.,few,TRBV5-1,TGCGCCAGCAGCTCGCCGAGGAACACTGAAGCTTTCTTT,CASSSPRNTEAFF
TRBJ2-3,.,few,TRBV5-4,TGTGCCAGCAGCTTGGAGCTATACACAGATACGCAGTATTTT,CASSLELYTDTQYF
TRBJ1-4,.,.,TRBV14,TGTGCCAGCAGCCAGACGACACCGGCAGAAAAACTGTTTTTT,CASSQTTPAEKLFF
TRBJ2-5,.,.,TRBV29-1,TGCAGCGTTGTCAGGGGCACACAAGAGACCCAGTACTTC,CSVVRGTQETQYF
TRBJ2-3,.,.,TRBV6-5,TGTGCCAGCAGGGCCACGGCAGTAGATACGCAGTATTTT,CASRATAVDTQYF
TRBJ2-1,TRBD2,.,TRBV5-1,TGCGCCAGCAGCACCAGCGGGAGCTCCTACAATGAGCAGTTCTTC,CASSTSGSSYNEQFF
TRBJ1-1,TRBD1,.,TRBV4-3,TGCGCCAGCAGCCAAGTGTTTAGGACAGGGCTGGGGACTGAAGCTTTCTTT,CASSQVFRTGLGTEAFF
TRBJ2-7,.,.,TRBV5-6,TGTGCCAGCAGCTTGGCGGGGAATACCTACGAGCAGTACTTC,CASSLAGNTYEQYF
TRBJ1-2,.,.,TRBV7-2,TGTGCCAGCAGCGAGACAGTGAACTATGGCTACACCTTC,CASSETVNYGYTF
TRBJ1-5,TRBD1,.,TRBV5-4,TGCGCCAGCAGCCCTCAACCCGGACAGGGGAGTAATCAGCCCCAGCATTTT,CASSPQPGQGSNQPQHF
TRBJ2-7,.,.,TRBV29-1,TGCAGCGCTACTGACGGATCCTACGAGCAGTACTTC,CSATDGSYEQYF
TRBJ1-6,TRBD1,.,TRBV27,TGTGCCAGCAGATCGACAGGGAGCGTAAATTCACCCCTCCACTTT,CASRSTGSVNSPLHF
TRBJ2-3,.,few,TRBV6-5,TGTGCCACCAGGCTGGGGCAGGTAGCAGATACGCAGTATTTT,CATRLGQVADTQYF
TRBJ2-3,.,.,TRBV5-6,TGTGCCAGCAACGTCCTCACAGATACGCAGTATTTT,CASNVLTDTQYF
TRBJ2-7,.,.,TRBV7-9,TGTGCCAGCAGCTTAAGCAGGTCGACCTACGAGCAGTACTTC,CASSLSRSTYEQYF
TRBJ1-4,.,.,TRBV11-2,TGTGCCAGCAGTCGTAGAATGGTGGCGACTAATGAAAAACTGTTTTTT,CASSRRMVATNEKLFF
TRBJ2-3,.,.,TRBV10-3,TGTGCCATCAGTGACTCAGGGGTCACGCAGTATTTT,CAISDSGVTQYF
TRBJ1-3,.,.,TRBV30,TGTGCCTGGGGTATAAAAGGGGGAAACACCATATATTTT,CAWGIKGGNTIYF
TRBJ2-7,.,few,TRBV15,TGTGCCACCAGCAGAGATCAGCAGGGAACCTACGAGCAGTACTTC,CATSRDQQGTYEQYF
TRBJ2-3,.,.,TRBV6-5,TGTGCCAGCAGTTACCACGGGGCCACTACGCAGTATTTT,CASSYHGATTQYF
TRBJ2-5,TRBD1,.,TRBV7-2,TGTGCCAGCAGCCTTAGACGCGGACAGGGGGCCATAGAGACCCAGTACTTC,CASSLRRGQGAIETQYF
TRBJ1-5,.,.,TRBV7-8,TGTGCCAGCAGCTTAGCGCCGCGAGGGAAACCCAATCAGCCCCAGCATTTT,CASSLAPRGKPNQPQHF
TRBJ2-7,.,.,TRBV5-1,TGCGCCAGCACAGGAGACAATACCTACGAGCAGTACTTC,CASTGDNTYEQYF
TRBJ1-2,TRBD1,few,TRBV30,TGTGCCTGGTACCCGACAGGGGGAAATGGCTACACCTTC,CAWYPTGGNGYTF
TRBJ2-1,TRBD2,once,TRBV27,TGTGCCAACAGAAGGGCGGGGGGCAATGAGCAGTTCTTC,CANRRAGGNEQFF
TRBJ1-2,.,few,TRBV29-1,TGCAGCGGAAGATTTGAATGGGACCCTTATGGCTACACCTTC,CSGRFEWDPYGYTF